These 8 T cell receptor beta chains share one sample of origin, sequenced in a study of regulatory T cells in long-lasting Graves disease. Noted time point: persistent/refractory GD, antithyroid drugs over 5 years with positive TRAb. Researchers made the TCR library from RNA that was extracted from PBMCs. Relying on iRepertoire HTBI primers and Arm-PCR of CDR3 regions, the team built TCR beta libraries. A single record per CDR3 protein comes from TCRdb applying MiXCR to the multiplex PCR reads. The sample lists roughly 450,000 distinct CDR3 sequences; roughly 20% were seen once. The sample in question was peripheral blood mononuclear cells (PBMCs), obtained when the disease was refractory, from a patient treated with antithyroid drugs. The receptors here all came from a female donor with Graves disease.

This clonotype was counted only a few times. The chain recombines TRBV3-1 with TRBJ2-2, with 16 bases identical to TRBD2. Germline lookup yields CDR1 LGHDT and CDR2 YNNKEL (reference sequence). The CDR3 consists of 21 residues. V was pared by 0 bases and J by 5 bases, with 12 bases of the junction left unmatched. DNA for the CDR3: TGTGCCAGCAGCCAAGAGCCGGGACTAGCGGGAGGGAAAGCAAGAACCGGGGAGCTGTTTTTT. Its translation is CASSQEPGLAGGKARTGELFF.

For this clonotype: Possible read error: a much larger clone is one base away. The chain couples TRBV12-3 or TRBV12-4 to TRBJ1-2; weak D call: TRBD1 (5 bases). V gave up 4 bases and J gave up 4 bases, with 13 bases separating them. There are 14 residues in the CDR3. Here the CDR3 reads CASSSRTRGYGYTF. DNA for the CDR3: TGTGCCAGCAGTTCTCGGACAAGGGGCTATGGCTACACCTTC.

This clonotype was observed a handful of times. V and J are TRBV19 and TRBJ1-5; tentative D call: TRBD1 (5 bases). V lost 8 bases and J lost 1, with 9 bases in between. The germline V gene encodes CDR1 LNHDA and CDR2 SQIVND (reference sequence). The CDR3 has 13 residues. CDR3 protein: CASGAQSNQPQHF. DNA for the CDR3: TGTGCCAGTGGGGCACAAAGCAATCAGCCCCAGCATTTT.

The chain links TRBV19 to TRBJ2-6; possible D gene TRBD1, 5 bases. Germline V lookup: CDR1 LNHDA, CDR2 SQIVND (reference sequence). CDR3 size: 19 residues. The V and J ends lost 2 bases and 1 base respectively, with 18 bases between them. CDR3: CASSITGMRKSSGANVLTF. The CDR3 nucleotides read TGTGCCAGTAGTATAACAGGCATGAGAAAATCGTCTGGGGCCAACGTCCTGACTTTC.

The chain combines TRBV6-1 with TRBJ1-2; TRBD1 agrees at 8 bases. After removal of 6 bases from V and 8 bases from J, the junction contained 26 bases not matched to a gene. Germline CDR1 reads MNHNS; CDR2 reads SASEGT. This CDR3 spans 19 amino acids. CDR3 DNA sequence: TGTGCCAGCAGGTTTGCAGGCGGTGGGGACAGGCGGTCCAAAAGCGGCTACACCTTC. Protein: CASRFAGGGDRRSKSGYTF.

The chain combines TRBV20-1 with TRBJ2-7; TRBD1 aligns across 10 bases. The CDR3 length is 13 residues. In germline, CDR1 is DFQATT, CDR2 SNEGSKA (reference sequence). The CDR3 loop is CSRPGQGISEQYF. DNA of the CDR3: TGCAGCCGCCCGGGACAGGGGATAAGCGAGCAGTACTTC.

The gene calls are TRBV5-5 and TRBJ2-5; 12 bases are shared with TRBD2. The CDR3 is 17 residues long. Germline V gene data show CDR1 as SGHKS and CDR2 as YYEKEE (reference sequence). V shed 2 bases and J 5 bases; nucleotides not matched to a gene: 10. The CDR3 DNA reads TGTGCCAGCAGCTTCCTCCGACTAGCGGGAGTTGGGGAGACCCAGTACTTC. It encodes CASSFLRLAGVGETQYF. Filled out from reference TRBV5-5 and TRBJ2-5, the complete variable domain reads DAGVTQSPTHLIKTRGQQVTLRCSPISGHKSVSWYQQVLGQGPQFIFQYYEKEERGRGNFPDRFSARQFPNYSSELNVNALLLGDSALYLCASSFLRLAGVGETQYFGPGTRLLVL.

This clonotype was picked up many times. The V gene is TRBV6-1, the J gene TRBJ2-5; D gene unclear. The germline V gene encodes CDR1 MNHNS and CDR2 SASEGT. The CDR3 contains 14 residues. Trimming pared 6 bases from V and 0 bases from J, leaving 11 bases between. CDR3 sequence: CASRLHPNQETQYF. The CDR3 region has the DNA TGTGCCAGCAGGCTACACCCAAACCAAGAGACCCAGTACTTC.